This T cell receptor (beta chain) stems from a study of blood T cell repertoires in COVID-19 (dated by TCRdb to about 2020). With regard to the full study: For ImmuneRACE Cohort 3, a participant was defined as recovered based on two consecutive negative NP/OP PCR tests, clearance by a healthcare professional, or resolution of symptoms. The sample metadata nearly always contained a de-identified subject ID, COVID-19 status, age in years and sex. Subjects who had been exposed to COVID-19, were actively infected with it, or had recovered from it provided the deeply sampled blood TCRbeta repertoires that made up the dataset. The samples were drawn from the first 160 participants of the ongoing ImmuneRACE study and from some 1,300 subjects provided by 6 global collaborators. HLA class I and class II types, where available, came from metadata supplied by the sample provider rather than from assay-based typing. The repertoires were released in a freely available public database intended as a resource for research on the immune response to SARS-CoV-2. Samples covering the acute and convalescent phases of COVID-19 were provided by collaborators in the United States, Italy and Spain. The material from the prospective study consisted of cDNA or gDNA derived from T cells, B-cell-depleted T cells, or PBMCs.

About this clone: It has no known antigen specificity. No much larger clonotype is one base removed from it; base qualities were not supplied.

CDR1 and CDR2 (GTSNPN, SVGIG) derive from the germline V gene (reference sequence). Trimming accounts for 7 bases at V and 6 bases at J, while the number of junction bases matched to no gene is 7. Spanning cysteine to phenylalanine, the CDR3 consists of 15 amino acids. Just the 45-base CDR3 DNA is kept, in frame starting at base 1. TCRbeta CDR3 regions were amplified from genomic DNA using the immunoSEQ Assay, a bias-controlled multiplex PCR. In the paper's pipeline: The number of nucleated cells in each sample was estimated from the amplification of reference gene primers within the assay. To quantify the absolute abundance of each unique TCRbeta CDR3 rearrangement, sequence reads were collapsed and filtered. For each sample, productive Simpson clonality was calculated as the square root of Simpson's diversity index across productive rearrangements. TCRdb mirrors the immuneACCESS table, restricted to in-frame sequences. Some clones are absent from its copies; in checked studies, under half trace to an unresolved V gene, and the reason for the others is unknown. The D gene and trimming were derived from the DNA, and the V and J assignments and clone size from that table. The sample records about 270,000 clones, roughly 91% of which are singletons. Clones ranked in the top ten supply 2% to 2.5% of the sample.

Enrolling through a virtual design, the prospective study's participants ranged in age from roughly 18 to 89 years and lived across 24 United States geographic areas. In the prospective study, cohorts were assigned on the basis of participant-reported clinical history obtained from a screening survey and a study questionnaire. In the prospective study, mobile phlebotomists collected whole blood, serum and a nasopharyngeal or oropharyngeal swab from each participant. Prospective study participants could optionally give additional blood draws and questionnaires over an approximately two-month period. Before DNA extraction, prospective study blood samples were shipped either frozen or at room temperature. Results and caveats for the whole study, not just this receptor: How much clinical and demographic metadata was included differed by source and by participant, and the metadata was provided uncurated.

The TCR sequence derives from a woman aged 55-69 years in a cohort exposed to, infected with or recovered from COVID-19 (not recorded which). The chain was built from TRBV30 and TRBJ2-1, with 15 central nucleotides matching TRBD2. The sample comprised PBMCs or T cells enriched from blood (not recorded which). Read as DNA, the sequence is TGTGCCTTGGGGAGGACTAGCGGGAGGGTCAATGAGCAGTTCTTC. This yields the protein CALGRTSGRVNEQFF.